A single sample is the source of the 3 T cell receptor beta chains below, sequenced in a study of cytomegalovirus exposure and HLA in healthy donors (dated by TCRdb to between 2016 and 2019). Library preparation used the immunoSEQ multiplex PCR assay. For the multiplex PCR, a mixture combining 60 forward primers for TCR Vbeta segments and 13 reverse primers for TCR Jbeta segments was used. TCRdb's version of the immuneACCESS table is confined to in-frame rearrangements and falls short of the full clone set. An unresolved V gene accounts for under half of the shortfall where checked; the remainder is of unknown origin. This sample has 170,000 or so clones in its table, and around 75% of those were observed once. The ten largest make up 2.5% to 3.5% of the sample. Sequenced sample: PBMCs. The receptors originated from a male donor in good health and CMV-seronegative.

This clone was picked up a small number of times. The CDR3 nucleotides are TGTGCCAGCAGCTTAGGAGCACGCTTCTCTGGAAACACCATATATTTT. Its protein product is CASSLGARFSGNTIYF. The rearrangement joins TRBV7-8 to TRBJ1-3; D gene uncertain. Trimming removed 1 base from V and 0 bases from J, with 10 bases in between. This CDR3 has 16 residues. Germline V gives CDR1 SGHVS, CDR2 FQNEAQ.

The CDR3 is CASSVGASGGSYEQYF. The CDR3 coding sequence is TGTGCCAGCAGCGTAGGGGCTAGCGGGGGGTCCTACGAGCAGTACTTC. V and J are TRBV9 and TRBJ2-7; the match to TRBD2 covers 11 bases. The CDR3 totals 16 residues. V trimming: 0 bases; J trimming: 1 base; junction bases outside the gene matches: 3. CDR1 is SGDLS, CDR2 YYNGEE, per germline.

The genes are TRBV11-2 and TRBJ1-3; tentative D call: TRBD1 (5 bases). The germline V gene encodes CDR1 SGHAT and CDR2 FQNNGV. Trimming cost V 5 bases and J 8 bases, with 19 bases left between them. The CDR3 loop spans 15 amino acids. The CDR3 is CASSLLQPQVYTIYF. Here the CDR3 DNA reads TGTGCCAGCAGCCTTCTGCAACCACAGGTTTACACCATATATTTT.